Shown below are 22 T cell receptor beta chains from a single sample sequenced in a study of blood T cells in healthy people across ages. Combining a sample-barcoded 5' primer with a J-beta primer mix, a second PCR ran for about 7 to 11 cycles. Each CDR3 protein is one row after TCRdb ran MiXCR on the 5' RACE reads. The table includes some 1.1 million distinct CDR3 sequences, about two fifths detected once. The sample consisted of blood. These receptors originate from a man between 18 and 35 years old in good health.

The CDR3 DNA sequence: TGTGCCAGCAGCTTCTCCGGGGGAGGGAACTCCTACGAGCAGTACTTC. This translates into CASSFSGGGNSYEQYF. The gene calls are TRBV7-9 and TRBJ2-7; 7 nucleotides match TRBD2. The V segment lost 3 bases and the J segment 0 bases; nucleotides outside the gene matches: 8. In germline, CDR1 is SEHNR, CDR2 FQNEAQ (reference sequence). This CDR3 has 16 amino acids.

The V and J genes are TRBV24-1 and TRBJ2-3, with TRBD1 as a possible D gene (6 bases). V was trimmed by 3 bases and J by 2 bases, leaving 11 bases between them. Germline V gene data show CDR1 as KGHDR and CDR2 as SFDVKD. The CDR3 runs 15 residues. CDR3 DNA sequence: TGTGCCACCAGTGATAGTCAGGGGTTCACAGATACGCAGTATTTT. Translation: CATSDSQGFTDTQYF.

This chain joins TRBV7-2 and TRBJ2-7; D remains ambiguous. Germline V gene lookup returns CDR1 SGHTA and CDR2 FQGNSA. There are 16 residues in the CDR3. With 3 bases removed from V and 0 bases from J, the gap between germline ends came to 15 bases. This CDR3 reads CASSFSQVRSSYEQYF. DNA of the CDR3: TGTGCCAGCAGCTTCTCTCAGGTCCGCAGCTCCTACGAGCAGTACTTC. Full variable domain (missing parts from reference TRBV7-2 and TRBJ2-7): GAGVSQSPSNKVTEKGKDVELRCDPISGHTALYWYRQSLGQGLEFLIYFQGNSAPDKSGLPSDRFSAERTGGSVSTLTIQRTQQEDSAVYLCASSFSQVRSSYEQYFGPGTRLTVT.

For the CDR3, the DNA is TGTGCCAGCAGTCAGGCTAGTGGTTTGAATGAGCAGTTCTTC. Amino acids: CASSQASGLNEQFF. V and J are TRBV11-2 and TRBJ2-1; the D is unclear. V lost 6 bases to trimming and J lost 7 bases, with 16 bases between them. The germline gives CDR1 SGHAT, CDR2 FQNNGV. The CDR3 runs to 14 residues.

This chain joins TRBV20-1 and TRBJ2-3; 7 nucleotides align to TRBD2. V shed 5 bases, J shed 2 bases, and the junction held 16 bases outside the gene matches. This CDR3 spans 17 amino acids. CDR1 DFQATT and CDR2 SNEGSKA come from the germline V gene (reference sequence). The CDR3 reads CSAGTDYRGDYTDTQYF. In DNA form, the CDR3 reads TGCAGTGCTGGAACCGACTACCGGGGGGATTACACAGATACGCAGTATTTT.

This clonotype was detected ten times or more. The chain carries TRBV12-3 or TRBV12-4 and TRBJ1-2, with no clear D. V was cut by 0 bases and J by 3 bases, with 5 bases left in between. CDR3 size: 13 residues. For the CDR3, the DNA is TGTGCCAGCAGTTTAGCGCGGTACTATGGCTACACCTTC. Translated, it gives CASSLARYYGYTF.

This sequence joins TRBV6-5 and TRBJ2-7; unclear D gene. CDR3 length equals 15 residues. Trimming took 4 bases from V and 7 from J, leaving 20 bases between them. The germline CDR1 and CDR2 sequences are MNHEY and SVGAGI. The CDR3 sequence: CASSSIATDVDEQYF. CDR3 nucleotides: TGTGCCAGCAGTTCCATAGCCACTGACGTCGATGAGCAGTACTTC.

The chain couples TRBV20-1 to TRBJ2-7; D gene unclear. CDR1 is DFQATT, CDR2 SNEGSKA, per germline (reference sequence). The CDR3 is 15 amino acids. Deletions cut 5 bases from V and 7 bases from J, with 24 bases between. This CDR3 reads CSAPGPFAAYNEQYF. The CDR3 DNA is TGCAGTGCTCCTGGCCCCTTCGCCGCTTACAATGAGCAGTACTTC.

The V and J genes are TRBV7-9 and TRBJ2-2, with 8 nucleotides matching TRBD2. Trimming removed 5 bases from V and 1 base from J; junction bases left unmatched: 12. The CDR3 covers 18 residues. The germline V gene encodes CDR1 SEHNR and CDR2 FQNEAQ (reference sequence). CDR3 residues: CASSPYRSGLVNTGELFF. CDR3 coding DNA: TGTGCCAGCAGCCCCTACCGGTCGGGACTAGTGAACACCGGGGAGCTGTTTTTT.

The sample holds many counts of this clonotype. This chain links TRBV27 with TRBJ2-1; 7 positions match TRBD2. TRBJ2-7 explains the end of the DNA better; the J call may be wrong. Germline V lookup: CDR1 MNHEY, CDR2 SMNVEV (reference sequence). The CDR3 has 16 residues. The CDR3 sequence is CASSLSWGGFYNEQYF. DNA for the CDR3: TGTGCCAGCAGTTTATCGTGGGGGGGGTTCTACAATGAGCAGTACTTC.

This clonotype was counted a few times. The gene calls are TRBV7-2 and TRBJ1-4; possibly TRBD1 for D (6 bases). V lost 6 bases and J 6 bases, leaving 11 bases between the germline ends. Germline CDR1 and CDR2: SGHTA and FQGNSA. The CDR3 sequence is 13 residues long. The CDR3 protein is CASRPQGHEKLFF. CDR3 DNA: TGTGCCAGCAGGCCCCAGGGGCATGAAAAACTGTTTTTT. Combining the CDR3 with reference TRBV7-2 and TRBJ1-4 gives the whole variable domain GAGVSQSPSNKVTEKGKDVELRCDPISGHTALYWYRQSLGQGLEFLIYFQGNSAPDKSGLPSDRFSAERTGGSVSTLTIQRTQQEDSAVYLCASRPQGHEKLFFGSGTQLSVL.

The J gene is TRBJ1-1, the V gene TRBV10-3, with 7 bases that match TRBD1. Germline trimming cut 6 bases from V and 0 bases from J; bases unmatched to any gene: 4. Germline V gene sequence: CDR1 ENHRY, CDR2 SYGVKD. CDR3 length equals 14 residues. CDR3: CAIRGQPMNTEAFF. CDR3 nucleotide sequence: TGTGCCATCAGGGGACAGCCCATGAACACTGAAGCTTTCTTT.

The V and J genes are TRBV9 and TRBJ1-6, with a possible D match to TRBD1 (6 bases). There are 15 residues in the CDR3. Germline V gene sequence: CDR1 SGDLS, CDR2 YYNGEE. V was pared by 0 bases and J by 7 bases, with 11 bases between. CDR3 DNA: TGTGCCAGCAGCGTAGCTAGGCAGGGGAATTCACCCCTCCACTTT. Protein: CASSVARQGNSPLHF.

The chain is built from TRBV14 and TRBJ1-4; D ambiguous. V lost 4 bases and J lost 4, with 10 bases in between. CDR3 length: 14 residues. Germline CDR1 is SGHDN and CDR2 is FVKESK. CDR3 sequence (DNA): TGTGCCAGCAGCCCCGCCAGACATAATGAAAAACTGTTTTTT. This codes for CASSPARHNEKLFF.

V gene TRBV2 combines with J gene TRBJ2-3, with 8 bases fitting TRBD2. Germline CDR1 reads SNHLY; CDR2 reads FYNNEI. The V segment lost 7 bases and the J segment 2 bases; nucleotides outside the gene matches: 11. The length of the CDR3 is 16 residues. CDR3 sequence reads: CASTSRGGTNTDTQYF. The CDR3 DNA reads as TGTGCCAGCACATCCCGGGGGGGGACTAACACAGATACGCAGTATTTT.

With respect to this clonotype: The junction does not match germline at one end; this may be a read error. The chain joins TRBV9 to TRBJ1-4, with D hard to call. The CDR3 has 15 amino acids. CDR1 is SGDLS, CDR2 YYNGEE, per germline. For the CDR3, the DNA is TGTGTCAGCAGCGTAGTTGGGTCCATAAGTGAAAAACTGTTTTTT. This encodes CVSSVVGSISEKLFF.

J is TRBJ1-2 and V is TRBV4-1; D ambiguous. Germline CDR1 is MGHRA and CDR2 is YSYEKL. This CDR3 is 12 amino acids long. Trimming cost V 0 bases and J 7 bases, with 6 bases left between them. The CDR3 DNA is TGCGCCAGCAGCCAAGACACCCGTGGCTACACCTTC. Translation gives CASSQDTRGYTF.

A few counts support this clonotype. V usage is TRBV12-3 or TRBV12-4 and J usage is TRBJ2-1, with 11 bases matching TRBD2. The CDR3 sequence is 15 residues long. The V gene end was trimmed by 6 bases and the J gene end by 9 bases; junction bases not matched to a gene: 10. CDR3 residues: CASRPVAGGLAEQFF. The DNA for the CDR3 is TGTGCCAGCAGACCAGTAGCGGGGGGGCTTGCTGAGCAGTTCTTC.

This clonotype was observed a handful of times. The J gene is TRBJ1-2, the V gene TRBV6-1; 8 bases align to TRBD1. Losses at the gene ends were 4 bases for V and 6 bases for J; bases not matched to a gene: 13. Germline CDR1 is MNHNS and CDR2 is SASEGT. The CDR3 is made up of 16 amino acids. CDR3 coding DNA: TGTGCCAGCAGTGGCGGACAGGGAGCAACAAGGAATGGCTACACCTTC. It yields the protein CASSGGQGATRNGYTF.

The chain employs TRBV20-1 and TRBJ2-1; perhaps TRBD1 as D (5 bases). The CDR3 runs 16 residues. Per germline, CDR1 DFQATT and CDR2 SNEGSKA (reference sequence). Trimming removed 4 bases at V and 1 base at J, with 17 bases between. This CDR3 reads CSATDGGALSYNEQFF. CDR3 DNA sequence: TGCAGTGCTACGGACGGTGGGGCCCTTTCCTACAATGAGCAGTTCTTC.

This clonotype was observed a few times. The chain couples TRBV12-3 or TRBV12-4 to TRBJ2-4; D assignment may be TRBD1 or TRBD2 (7 bases each). V was trimmed by 6 bases and J by 0 bases, leaving 15 bases between them. This CDR3 has 16 amino acids. CDR3 sequence: CASRTRGRVAKNIQYF. In nucleotides, the CDR3 is TGTGCCAGCAGAACCAGGGGGAGGGTAGCCAAAAACATTCAGTACTTC.

V and J are TRBV10-3 and TRBJ2-1; the D gene is possibly TRBD1 (6 bases). In germline, CDR1 is ENHRY, CDR2 SYGVKD. Trimming removed 3 bases at V and 4 bases at J, with 16 bases between. The CDR3 loop spans 16 amino acids. Written as DNA, the CDR3 is TGTGCCATCAGTGACCAAGGCAGGGGCGGGTACAATGAGCAGTTCTTC. It is translated as CAISDQGRGGYNEQFF.